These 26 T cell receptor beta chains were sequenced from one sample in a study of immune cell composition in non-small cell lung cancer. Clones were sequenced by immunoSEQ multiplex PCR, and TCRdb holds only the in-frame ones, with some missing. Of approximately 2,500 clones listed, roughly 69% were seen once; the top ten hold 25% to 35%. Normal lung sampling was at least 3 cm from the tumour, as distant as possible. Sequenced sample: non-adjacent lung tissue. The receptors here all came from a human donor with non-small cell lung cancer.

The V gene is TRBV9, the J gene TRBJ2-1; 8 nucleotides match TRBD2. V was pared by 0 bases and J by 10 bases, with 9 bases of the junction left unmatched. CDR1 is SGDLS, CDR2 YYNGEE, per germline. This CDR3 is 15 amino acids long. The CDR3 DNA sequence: TGTGCCAGCAGCGTAGGTGCGGGGGGTCTTGGGGAGCAGTTCTTC. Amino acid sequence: CASSVGAGGLGEQFF.

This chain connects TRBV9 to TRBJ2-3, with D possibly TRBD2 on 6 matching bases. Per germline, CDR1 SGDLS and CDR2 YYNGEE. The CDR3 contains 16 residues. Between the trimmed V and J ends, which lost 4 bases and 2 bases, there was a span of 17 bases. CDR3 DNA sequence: TGTGCCAGCAGCCGCACGGGGGTGGGGACCACAGATACGCAGTATTTT. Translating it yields CASSRTGVGTTDTQYF.

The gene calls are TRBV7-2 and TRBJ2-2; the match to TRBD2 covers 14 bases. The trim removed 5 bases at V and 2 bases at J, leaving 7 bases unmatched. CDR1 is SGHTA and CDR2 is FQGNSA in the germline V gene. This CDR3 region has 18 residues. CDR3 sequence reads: CASSRTSGGLGNTGELFF. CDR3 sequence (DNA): TGTGCCAGCAGCCGGACTAGCGGGGGGTTAGGAAACACCGGGGAGCTGTTTTTT.

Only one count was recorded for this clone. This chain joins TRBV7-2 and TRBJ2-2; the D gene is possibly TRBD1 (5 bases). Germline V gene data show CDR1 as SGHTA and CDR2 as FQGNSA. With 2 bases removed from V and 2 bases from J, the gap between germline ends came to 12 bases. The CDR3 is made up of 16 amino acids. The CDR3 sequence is CASSLPAGSNTGELFF. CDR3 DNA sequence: TGTGCCAGCAGCTTACCTGCAGGGTCTAACACCGGGGAGCTGTTTTTT.

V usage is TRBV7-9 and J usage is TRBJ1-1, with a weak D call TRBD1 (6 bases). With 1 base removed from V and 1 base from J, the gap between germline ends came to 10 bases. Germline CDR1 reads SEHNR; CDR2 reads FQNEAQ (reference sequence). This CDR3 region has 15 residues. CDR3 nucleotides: TGTGCCAGCAGCTTAGGGACAGCCTGGAACACTGAAGCTTTCTTT. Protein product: CASSLGTAWNTEAFF.

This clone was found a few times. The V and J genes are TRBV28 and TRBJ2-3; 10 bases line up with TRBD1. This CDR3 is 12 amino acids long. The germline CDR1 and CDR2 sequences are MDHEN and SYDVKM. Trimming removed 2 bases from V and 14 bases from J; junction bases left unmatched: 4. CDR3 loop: CASSLLTGGRYF. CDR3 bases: TGTGCCAGCAGTTTACTGACAGGGGGCCGGTATTTT. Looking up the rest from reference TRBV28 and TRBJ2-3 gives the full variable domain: DVKVTQSSRYLVKRTGEKVFLECVQDMDHENMFWYRQDPGLGLRLIYFSYDVKMKEKGDIPEGYSVSREKKERFSLILESASTNQTSMYLCASSLLTGGRYFGPGTRLTVL.

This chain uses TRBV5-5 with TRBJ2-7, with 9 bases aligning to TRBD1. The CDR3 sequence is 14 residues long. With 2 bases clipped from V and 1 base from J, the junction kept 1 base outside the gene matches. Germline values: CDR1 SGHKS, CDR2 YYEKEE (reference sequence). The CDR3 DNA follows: TGTGCCAGCAGCTTTGGACAGGGGTCCTACGAGCAGTACTTC. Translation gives CASSFGQGSYEQYF.

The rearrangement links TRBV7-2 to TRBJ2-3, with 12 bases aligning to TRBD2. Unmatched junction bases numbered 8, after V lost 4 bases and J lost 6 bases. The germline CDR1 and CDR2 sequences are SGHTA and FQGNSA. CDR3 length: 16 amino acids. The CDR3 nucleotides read TGTGCCAGCAGCTACCTAGCGGGGGGGCCAGGGGATACGCAGTATTTT. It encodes CASSYLAGGPGDTQYF. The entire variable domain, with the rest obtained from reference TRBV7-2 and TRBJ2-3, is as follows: GAGVSQSPSNKVTEKGKDVELRCDPISGHTALYWYRQSLGQGLEFLIYFQGNSAPDKSGLPSDRFSAERTGGSVSTLTIQRTQQEDSAVYLCASSYLAGGPGDTQYFGPGTRLTVL.

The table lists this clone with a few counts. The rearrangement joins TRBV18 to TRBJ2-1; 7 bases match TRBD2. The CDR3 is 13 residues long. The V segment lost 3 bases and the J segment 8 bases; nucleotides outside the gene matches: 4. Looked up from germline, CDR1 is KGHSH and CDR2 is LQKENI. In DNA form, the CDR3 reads TGTGCCAGCTCACCCGGACTAGACGATGAGCAGTTCTTC. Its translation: CASSPGLDDEQFF.

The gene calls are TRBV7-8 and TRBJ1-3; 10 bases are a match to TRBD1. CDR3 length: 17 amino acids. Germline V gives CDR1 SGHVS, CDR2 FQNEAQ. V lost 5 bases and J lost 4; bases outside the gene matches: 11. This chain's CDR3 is CASSLRPGQGSGNTIYF. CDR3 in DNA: TGTGCCAGCAGCCTACGACCGGGACAGGGGTCCGGAAACACCATATATTTT.

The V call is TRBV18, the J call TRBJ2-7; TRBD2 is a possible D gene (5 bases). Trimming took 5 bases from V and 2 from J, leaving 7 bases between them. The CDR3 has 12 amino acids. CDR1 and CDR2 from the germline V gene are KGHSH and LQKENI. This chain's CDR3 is CASSSGTYEQYF. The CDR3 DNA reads TGTGCCAGCTCATCCGGGACCTACGAGCAGTACTTC.

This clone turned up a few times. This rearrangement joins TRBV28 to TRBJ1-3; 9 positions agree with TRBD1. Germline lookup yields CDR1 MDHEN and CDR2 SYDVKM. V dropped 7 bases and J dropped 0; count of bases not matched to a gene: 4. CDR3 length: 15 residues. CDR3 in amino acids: CASTLDRGSGNTIYF. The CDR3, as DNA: TGTGCCAGCACCCTGGACAGGGGCTCTGGAAACACCATATATTTT.

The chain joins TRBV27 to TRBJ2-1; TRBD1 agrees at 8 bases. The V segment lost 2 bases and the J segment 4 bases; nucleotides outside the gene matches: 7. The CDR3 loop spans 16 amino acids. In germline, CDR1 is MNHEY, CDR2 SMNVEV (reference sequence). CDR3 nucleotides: TGTGCCAGCAGTTTACAGGGGGCCGGTCTATACAATGAGCAGTTCTTC. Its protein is CASSLQGAGLYNEQFF.

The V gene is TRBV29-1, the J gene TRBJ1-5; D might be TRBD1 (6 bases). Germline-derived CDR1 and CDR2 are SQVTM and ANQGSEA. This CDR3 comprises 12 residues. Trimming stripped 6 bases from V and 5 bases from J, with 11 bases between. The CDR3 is CSVRNRDQPQHF. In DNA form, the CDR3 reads TGCAGCGTCCGCAACAGGGATCAGCCCCAGCATTTT.

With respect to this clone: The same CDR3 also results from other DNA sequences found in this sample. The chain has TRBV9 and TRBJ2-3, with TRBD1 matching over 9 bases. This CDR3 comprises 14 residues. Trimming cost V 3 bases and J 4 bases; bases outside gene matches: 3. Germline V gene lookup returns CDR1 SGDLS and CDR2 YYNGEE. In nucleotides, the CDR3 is TGTGCCAGCAGCGCGGGACAGGGACCAGATACGCAGTATTTT. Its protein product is CASSAGQGPDTQYF.

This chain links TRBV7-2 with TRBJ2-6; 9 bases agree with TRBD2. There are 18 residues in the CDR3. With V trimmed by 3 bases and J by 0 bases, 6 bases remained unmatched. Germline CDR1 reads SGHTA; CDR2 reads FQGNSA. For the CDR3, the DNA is TGTGCCAGCAGCTTGTCTAGCGGGGCGAACTCTGGGGCCAACGTCCTGACTTTC. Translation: CASSLSSGANSGANVLTF. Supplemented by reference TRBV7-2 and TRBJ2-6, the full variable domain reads GAGVSQSPSNKVTEKGKDVELRCDPISGHTALYWYRQSLGQGLEFLIYFQGNSAPDKSGLPSDRFSAERTGGSVSTLTIQRTQQEDSAVYLCASSLSSGANSGANVLTFGAGSRLTVL.

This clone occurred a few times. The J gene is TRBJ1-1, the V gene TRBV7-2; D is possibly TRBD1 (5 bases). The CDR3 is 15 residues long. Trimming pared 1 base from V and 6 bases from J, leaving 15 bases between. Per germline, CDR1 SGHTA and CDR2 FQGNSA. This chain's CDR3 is CASSLVAGRDAEAFF. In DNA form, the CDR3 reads TGTGCCAGCAGCTTAGTGGCGGGACGTGACGCTGAAGCTTTCTTT.

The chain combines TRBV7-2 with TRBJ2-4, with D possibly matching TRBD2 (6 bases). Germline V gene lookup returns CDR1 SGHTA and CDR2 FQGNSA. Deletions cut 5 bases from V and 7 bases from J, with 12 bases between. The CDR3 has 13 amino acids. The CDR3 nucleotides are TGTGCCAGCAGCCTCGGGACTTCGAACATTCAGTACTTC. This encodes CASSLGTSNIQYF.

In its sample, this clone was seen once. The CDR3 DNA follows: TGTGCCTGGACTGCGGGGAACACTGAAGCTTTCTTT. It yields the protein CAWTAGNTEAFF. The chain uses TRBV30 and TRBJ1-1; D remains unclear. The CDR3 loop spans 12 amino acids. Germline V gene data show CDR1 as GTSNPN and CDR2 as SVGIG (reference sequence). The V and J ends lost 4 bases and 1 base respectively, with 7 bases between them.

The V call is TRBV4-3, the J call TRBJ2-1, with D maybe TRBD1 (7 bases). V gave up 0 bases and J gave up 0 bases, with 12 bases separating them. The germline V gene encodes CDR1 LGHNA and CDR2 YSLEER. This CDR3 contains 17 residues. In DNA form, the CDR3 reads TGCGCCAGCAGCCAAGATCCGGGGGACAGCTCCTACAATGAGCAGTTCTTC. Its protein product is CASSQDPGDSSYNEQFF.

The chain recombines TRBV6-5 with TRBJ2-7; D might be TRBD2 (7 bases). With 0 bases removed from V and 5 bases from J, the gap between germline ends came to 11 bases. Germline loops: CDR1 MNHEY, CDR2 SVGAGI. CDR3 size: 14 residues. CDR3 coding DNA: TGTGCCAGCAGTTACTCGGGGGGGGCCGACGAGCAGTACTTC. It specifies CASSYSGGADEQYF.

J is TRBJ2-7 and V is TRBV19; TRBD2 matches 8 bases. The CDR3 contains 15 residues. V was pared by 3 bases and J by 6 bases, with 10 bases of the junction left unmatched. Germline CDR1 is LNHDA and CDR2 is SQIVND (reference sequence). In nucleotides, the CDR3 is TGTGCCAGTAGTATTGTGGGTAGCGGGGTCCTCGAGCAGTACTTC. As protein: CASSIVGSGVLEQYF.

CDR3 residues: CASRYTGDYGYTF. In DNA, the CDR3 is TGTGCCAGCAGATATACAGGGGACTATGGCTACACCTTC. The chain is built from TRBV27 and TRBJ1-2; 7 bases are shared with TRBD1. The CDR3 extends over 13 amino acids. Germline CDR1 reads MNHEY; CDR2 reads SMNVEV (reference sequence). V lost 6 bases to trimming and J lost 3 bases; unmatched junction nucleotides: 4.

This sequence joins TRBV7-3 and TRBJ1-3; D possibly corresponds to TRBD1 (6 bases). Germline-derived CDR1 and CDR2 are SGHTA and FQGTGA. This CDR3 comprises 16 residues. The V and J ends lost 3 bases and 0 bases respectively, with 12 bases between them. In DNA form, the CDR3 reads TGTGCCAGCAGCTTTGGGGACATTCGCTCTGGAAACACCATATATTTT. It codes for CASSFGDIRSGNTIYF.

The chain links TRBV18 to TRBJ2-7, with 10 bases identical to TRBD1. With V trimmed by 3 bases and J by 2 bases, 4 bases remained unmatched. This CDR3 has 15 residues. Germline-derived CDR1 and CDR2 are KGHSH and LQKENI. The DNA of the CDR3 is TGTGCCAGCTCACCGTCGGGACAGGGGACCTACGAGCAGTACTTC. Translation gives CASSPSGQGTYEQYF.

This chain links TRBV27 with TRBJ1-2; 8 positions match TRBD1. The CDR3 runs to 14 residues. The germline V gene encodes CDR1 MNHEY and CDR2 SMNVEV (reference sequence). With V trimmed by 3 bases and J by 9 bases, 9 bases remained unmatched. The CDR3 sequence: CASSLSGGLRSYTF. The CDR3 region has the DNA TGTGCCAGCAGTTTGTCAGGGGGCTTGAGAAGCTACACCTTC.